These T cell receptor beta chains were read from a single sample in a study of T cell changes during pregnancy in multiple sclerosis. Only in-frame clones appear in the TCRdb table, and some are missing; sequencing was by immunoSEQ multiplex PCR. This table has over 45,000 clones, 88% appearing once. This specimen was CD4+ T cells from peripheral blood mononuclear cells, taken in the second trimester of pregnancy. These receptors were collected from a female donor with multiple sclerosis, enrolled in a pregnancy study. The CDR3 runs from the conserved cysteine through the conserved F or W. The D gene is left open where the match is weak. A clone size is listed for some rows: how often the clone was seen (once, few, many), or a class if it is expanded.

cdr3_aa cdr3_nt clone_size cdr3_length v_call d_call j_call
CASSQRETREQYF TGCGCCAGCAGCCAAAGGGAGACTCGCGAGCAGTACTTC - 13 TRBV4-3 - TRBJ2-7
CASSLTGQPNTEAFF TGTGCCAGCAGCTTAACGGGACAGCCGAACACTGAAGCTTTCTTT once 15 TRBV7-9 TRBD1 TRBJ1-1
CASRKTGGYGYTF TGCGCCAGCCGTAAGACAGGGGGTTATGGCTACACCTTC few 13 TRBV23-1 TRBD1 TRBJ1-2
CASSYASGTEAFF TGTGCCAGCAGTTACGCCTCGGGGACTGAAGCTTTCTTT - 13 TRBV6-5 - TRBJ1-1
CSGGTGLTYEQYF TGCAGCGGAGGGACAGGGCTGACCTACGAGCAGTACTTC few 13 TRBV29-1 TRBD1 TRBJ2-7
CASLLGTANTEAFF TGTGCCAGCCTTCTCGGGACAGCGAACACTGAAGCTTTCTTT many 14 TRBV19 TRBD1 TRBJ1-1
CASSLAGQGSHEQYF TGTGCCAGCAGCTTGGCGGGACAGGGGTCCCACGAGCAGTACTTC - 15 TRBV5-6 TRBD1 TRBJ2-7
CASSLQGSADTQYF TGCGCCAGCAGCTTACAGGGGTCGGCAGATACGCAGTATTTT - 14 TRBV4-1 TRBD1 TRBJ2-3
CASSEQGYQPQHF TGTGCCAGTAGTGAACAGGGATATCAGCCCCAGCATTTT - 13 TRBV19 - TRBJ1-5
CASSFQGAGNQPQHF TGTGCCAGCAGCTTTCAGGGGGCCGGCAATCAGCCCCAGCATTTT once 15 TRBV7-8 TRBD1 TRBJ1-5
CASSSGGDPGQGAYEQYF TGTGCCAGCAGTTCCGGAGGGGACCCGGGACAGGGGGCCTACGAGCAGTACTTC once 18 TRBV28 TRBD1 TRBJ2-7
CASSRRQGGRETQYF TGTGCCAGTAGTAGGAGACAGGGGGGAAGGGAGACCCAGTACTTC - 15 TRBV19 TRBD1 TRBJ2-5
CASSRGQETQYF TGTGCCAGCAGCCGGGGCCAAGAGACCCAGTACTTC - 12 TRBV6-5 - TRBJ2-5
CASSLLPASDTQYF TGTGCCAGCTCACTCCTACCAGCGTCAGATACGCAGTATTTT - 14 TRBV18 - TRBJ2-3
CASSVRLGHTTGELFF TGTGCCAGCAGCGTAAGGCTCGGACACACCACCGGGGAGCTGTTTTTT - 16 TRBV9 - TRBJ2-2
CASSQVAAGSYNEQFF TGCGCCAGCAGCCAAGTAGCGGCCGGCTCCTACAATGAGCAGTTCTTC once 16 TRBV4-3 - TRBJ2-1
CSVERGSGSGQETQYF TGCAGCGTTGAACGGGGTAGCGGGAGTGGACAAGAGACCCAGTACTTC once 16 TRBV29-1 TRBD2 TRBJ2-5
CASRETSGSINEQYF TGTGCCAGCAGGGAGACTAGCGGGAGTATCAACGAGCAGTACTTC - 15 TRBV6-5 TRBD2 TRBJ2-7
CSVGTPGVYEQYF TGCAGCGTTGGTACTCCCGGGGTGTACGAGCAGTACTTC - 13 TRBV29-1 - TRBJ2-7
CASSLRENTGELFF TGCGCCAGCAGCCTGCGGGAGAACACCGGGGAGCTGTTTTTT - 14 TRBV4-3 - TRBJ2-2
CASSLGSSSQETQYF TGTGCCAGCAGCTTAGGATCTAGCTCCCAAGAGACCCAGTACTTC - 15 TRBV7-9 - TRBJ2-5
CASSLAGDRAYSGNTIYF TGTGCCAGCAGCTTGGCCGGGGACAGGGCCTACTCTGGAAACACCATATATTTT - 18 TRBV5-8 TRBD1 TRBJ1-3
CASLRTETYEQYF TGTGCCAGCTTGCGGACAGAGACCTACGAGCAGTACTTC - 13 TRBV2 - TRBJ2-7
CASSSGQSYEQYF TGTGCCAGCAGTTCGGGACAGTCCTACGAGCAGTACTTC - 13 TRBV6-5 TRBD1 TRBJ2-7
CASSLRLAGGPGELFF TGTGCCAGCAGCCTTCGACTAGCGGGAGGGCCCGGGGAGCTGTTTTTT - 16 TRBV11-1 TRBD2 TRBJ2-2
CASSPTSASYEQYF TGTGCCAGCAGCCCAACTAGTGCCTCCTACGAGCAGTACTTC few 14 TRBV7-2 - TRBJ2-7
CASSPRTSGNYEQFF TGTGCCAGCAGCCCCAGGACTAGCGGGAACTATGAGCAGTTCTTC - 15 TRBV4-2 TRBD2 TRBJ2-1
CASSPLAQVNEQFF TGCGCCAGCAGCCCTCTAGCGCAGGTCAATGAGCAGTTCTTC - 14 TRBV4-3 - TRBJ2-1
CASSNSYLANTGELFF TGTGCCAGCAGTAATAGCTACCTGGCGAACACCGGGGAGCTGTTTTTT - 16 TRBV27 - TRBJ2-2
CAISVREVAYEQYF TGTGCCATCAGTGTACGGGAGGTAGCCTACGAGCAGTACTTC - 14 TRBV10-3 TRBD2 TRBJ2-7
CASSLDGGRTEAFF TGCGCCAGCAGCTTGGATGGGGGGAGGACTGAAGCTTTCTTT - 14 TRBV5-1 - TRBJ1-1
CASRSGQVGDEQYF TGTGCCAGTAGATCCGGTCAAGTTGGTGACGAGCAGTACTTC - 14 TRBV19 - TRBJ2-7